The text below deals with one T cell receptor beta chain. Its antigen is unidentified. A junction end diverges from the germline sequence, so it may reflect a read error. The sample belongs to a study of cytomegalovirus exposure and HLA in healthy donors. Study outcomes and limitations: TCR beta chain V- and J-gene trimming was linked, in a later analysis, to a missense variant in DCLRE1C.

The germline gives CDR1 LNHNV, CDR2 YYDKDF (reference sequence). The CDR3 consists of 14 residues. Primers included in the PCR were 60 Vbeta and 13 Jbeta primers. Sequenced by immunoSEQ multiplex PCR; TCRdb stores in-frame clones only, minus some. The table lists 150,000 to 200,000 clones, 79% of them singletons. This chain connects TRBV15 to TRBJ2-6, with a weak D call TRBD1 (5 bases). This receptor was obtained from a middle-aged man in good health and CMV-seronegative. Sequenced: PBMCs. CDR3 coding DNA: TGTGCCACCAGGGCAGGGCTCTGGGCCAACGGCCTGACTTTC. Translation: CATRAGLWANGLTF.